This T cell receptor beta chain was identified during a study of cytomegalovirus exposure and HLA in healthy donors. Study-level points and caveats: Highly shared sequence variants in one cluster were likely a sequencing artifact.

The PCR used 60 Vbeta and 13 Jbeta primers. Assay: immunoSEQ multiplex PCR; the TCRdb copy retains only in-frame clones and omits some. Of over 150,000 clones in the sample, approximately 81% were seen once. With regard to this clone: The target antigen is unknown.

Unmatched junction bases numbered 9, after V lost 3 bases and J lost 6 bases. There are 14 residues in the CDR3. CDR1 is GTSNPN, CDR2 SVGIG, per germline (reference sequence). The sequenced material came from PBMCs. The source of this sequence is a boy aged 2 to 9 in good health and CMV-seronegative. V and J are TRBV30 and TRBJ1-2, with 8 nucleotides matching TRBD1. The CDR3: CAWRTPGGGNGYTF. For the CDR3, the DNA is TGTGCCTGGAGAACTCCAGGGGGCGGGAATGGCTACACCTTC.